The source of this T cell receptor (beta chain) is a study of CD8 T cells in ankylosing spondylitis. Study-level results: Disease-linked clones were reportedly significantly enriched in matched ankylosing spondylitis synovial fluid. Typical of ankylosing spondylitis blood, it appeared, was a TCR beta motif of under 10 highly homologous variants.

Quantitative 5'-RACE with molecular barcodes produced the TCR beta libraries. TCRdb re-called the 5' RACE reads with MiXCR, one entry per CDR3 protein. The table shows 400,000 to 450,000 distinct CDR3 sequences, with 17% occurring only once. The CDR3 loop spans 15 amino acids. Per the germline V gene, CDR1 is LGHNT and CDR2 is FRNRAP. Trimming cost V 11 bases and J 6 bases; bases outside gene matches: 15. About this clonotype itself: The antigen remains undetermined.

Sequenced material: blood, either unsorted or a sorted T cell fraction (not recorded which). V and J are TRBV12-5 and TRBJ2-2; TRBD2 aligns across 7 bases. The sequence was obtained from a male donor with ankylosing spondylitis. CDR3 in DNA: TGTGCTTCTGCTCTGGGCAGGGAGGGTGCCGGGGAGCTGTTTTTT. As protein: CASALGREGAGELFF.